This T cell receptor beta chain was sequenced in a study of beta chain features in type 1 diabetes. Points from the study as a whole: Patients showed naive, central memory and Treg TCRB repertoires that appeared more similar than those of healthy donors.

Germline V lookup: CDR1 MDHEN, CDR2 SYDVKM. The CDR3 has 13 residues. V gave up 7 bases and J gave up 4 bases; unmatched junction bases: 3. Expressed TCRB transcripts were sequenced after all isolated RNA was converted to cDNA. Sequencing of naive, central memory and regulatory T cell samples gave an average of about 3.9 million reads. Sequencing was performed with immunoSEQ multiplex PCR; in TCRdb, only in-frame clones are kept and a portion is missing. Here the sample spans 140,000 or so clones, about 9.4% being singletons. There are a few counts of this clone. Its antigen is as yet unknown. The chain combines TRBV28 with TRBJ2-1; TRBD2 matches at 8 bases. This TCR was recovered from a man between 18 and 29 years old in good health. The specimen was naive CD4+ T cells from blood. The DNA for the CDR3 is TGTGCCAGCACAGGACTAGCTTACAATGAGCAGTTCTTC. Residues: CASTGLAYNEQFF.